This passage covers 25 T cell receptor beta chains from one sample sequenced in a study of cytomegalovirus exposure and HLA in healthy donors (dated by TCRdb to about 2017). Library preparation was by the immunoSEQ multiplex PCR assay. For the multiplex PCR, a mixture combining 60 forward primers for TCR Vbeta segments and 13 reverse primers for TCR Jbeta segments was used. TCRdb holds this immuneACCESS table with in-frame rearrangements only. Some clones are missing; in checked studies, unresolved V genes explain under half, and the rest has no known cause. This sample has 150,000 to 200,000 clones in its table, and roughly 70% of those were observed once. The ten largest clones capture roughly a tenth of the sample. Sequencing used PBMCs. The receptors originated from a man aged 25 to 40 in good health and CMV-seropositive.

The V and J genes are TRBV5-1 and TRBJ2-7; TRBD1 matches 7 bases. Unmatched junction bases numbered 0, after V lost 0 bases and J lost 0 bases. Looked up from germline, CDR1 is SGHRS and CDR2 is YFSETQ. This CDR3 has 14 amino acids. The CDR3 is CASSLGDSSYEQYF. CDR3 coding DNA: TGCGCCAGCAGCTTGGGGGACAGCTCCTACGAGCAGTACTTC.

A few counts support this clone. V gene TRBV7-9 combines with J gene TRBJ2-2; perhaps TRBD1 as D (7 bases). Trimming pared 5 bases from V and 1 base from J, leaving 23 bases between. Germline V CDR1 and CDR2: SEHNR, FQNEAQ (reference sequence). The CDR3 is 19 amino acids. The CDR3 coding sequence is TGTGCCAGCAGCCCTATGGCGGGACAGCCCCTGGAGAACACCGGGGAGCTGTTTTTT. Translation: CASSPMAGQPLENTGELFF.

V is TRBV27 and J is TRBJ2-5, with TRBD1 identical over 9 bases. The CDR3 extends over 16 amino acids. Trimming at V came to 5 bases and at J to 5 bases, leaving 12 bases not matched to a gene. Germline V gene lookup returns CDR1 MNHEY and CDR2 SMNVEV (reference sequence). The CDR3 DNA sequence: TGTGCCAGCAGTGTCCGGACAGGGGATGCGGGGGAGACCCAGTACTTC. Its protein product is CASSVRTGDAGETQYF.

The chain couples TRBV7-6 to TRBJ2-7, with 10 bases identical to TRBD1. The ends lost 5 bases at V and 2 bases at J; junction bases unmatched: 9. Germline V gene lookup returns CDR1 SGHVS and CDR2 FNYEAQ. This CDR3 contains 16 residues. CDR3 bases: TGTGCCAGCAGCCCTAGGGACAGGGGTGTCCCCTACGAGCAGTACTTC. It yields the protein CASSPRDRGVPYEQYF.

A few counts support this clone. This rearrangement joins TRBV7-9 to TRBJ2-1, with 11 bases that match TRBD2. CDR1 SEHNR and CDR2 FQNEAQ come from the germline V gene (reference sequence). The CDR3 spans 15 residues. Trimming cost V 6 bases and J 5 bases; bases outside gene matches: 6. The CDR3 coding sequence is TGTGCCAGCAGTCCTACTAGCGGGAGTGACAATGAGCAGTTCTTC. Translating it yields CASSPTSGSDNEQFF.

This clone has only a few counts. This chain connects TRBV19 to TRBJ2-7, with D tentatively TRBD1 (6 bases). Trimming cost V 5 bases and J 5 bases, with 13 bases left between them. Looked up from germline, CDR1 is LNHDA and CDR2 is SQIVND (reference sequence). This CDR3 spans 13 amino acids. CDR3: CASSSKQGNEQYF. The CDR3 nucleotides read TGTGCCAGTAGTTCCAAACAGGGAAACGAGCAGTACTTC.

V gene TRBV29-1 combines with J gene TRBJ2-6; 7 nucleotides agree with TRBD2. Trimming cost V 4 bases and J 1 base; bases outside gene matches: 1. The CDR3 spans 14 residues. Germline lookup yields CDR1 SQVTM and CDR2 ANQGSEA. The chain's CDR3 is CSVGGGSGANVLTF. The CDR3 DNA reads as TGCAGCGTTGGGGGGGGTTCTGGGGCCAACGTCCTGACTTTC.

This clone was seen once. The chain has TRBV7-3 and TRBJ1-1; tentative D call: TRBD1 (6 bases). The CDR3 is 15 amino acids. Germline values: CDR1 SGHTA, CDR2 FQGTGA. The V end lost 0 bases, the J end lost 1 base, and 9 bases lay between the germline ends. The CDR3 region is CASSLTDSPNTEAFF. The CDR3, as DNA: TGTGCCAGCAGCTTAACGGACAGCCCGAACACTGAAGCTTTCTTT.

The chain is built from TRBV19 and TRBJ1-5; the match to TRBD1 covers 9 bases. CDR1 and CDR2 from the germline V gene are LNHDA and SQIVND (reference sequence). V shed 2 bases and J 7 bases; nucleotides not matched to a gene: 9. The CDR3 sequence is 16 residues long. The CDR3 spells CASSIFSQGARQPQHF. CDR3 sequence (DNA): TGTGCCAGTAGTATATTCTCACAGGGGGCACGACAGCCCCAGCATTTT.

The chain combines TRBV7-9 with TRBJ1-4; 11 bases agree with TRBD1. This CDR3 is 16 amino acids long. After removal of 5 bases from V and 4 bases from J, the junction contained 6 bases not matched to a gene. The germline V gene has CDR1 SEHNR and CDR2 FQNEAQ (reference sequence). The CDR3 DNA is TGTGCCAGCAGCCCCGGACAGGGGGCTGATAATGAAAAACTGTTTTTT. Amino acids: CASSPGQGADNEKLFF.

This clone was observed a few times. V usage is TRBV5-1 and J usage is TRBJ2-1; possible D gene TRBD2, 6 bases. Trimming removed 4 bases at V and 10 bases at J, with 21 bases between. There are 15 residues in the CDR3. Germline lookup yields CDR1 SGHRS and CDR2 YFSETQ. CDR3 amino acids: CASSRTGLLGDEQFF. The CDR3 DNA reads TGCGCCAGCAGCCGGACGGGACTCCTTGGTGACGAGCAGTTCTTC.

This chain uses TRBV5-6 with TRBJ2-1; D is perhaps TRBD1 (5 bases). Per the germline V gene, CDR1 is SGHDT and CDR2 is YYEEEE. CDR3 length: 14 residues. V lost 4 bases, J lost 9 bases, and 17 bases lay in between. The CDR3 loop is CASSPGAGYGEQFF. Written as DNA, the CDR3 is TGTGCCAGCAGCCCCGGCGCAGGGTATGGTGAGCAGTTCTTC.

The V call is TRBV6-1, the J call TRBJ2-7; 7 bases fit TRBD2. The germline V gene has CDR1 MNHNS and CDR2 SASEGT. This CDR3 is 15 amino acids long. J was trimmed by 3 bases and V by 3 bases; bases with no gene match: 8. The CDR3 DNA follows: TGTGCCAGCAGTGATCCGGGAGGCAGTTACTACGAGCAGTACTTC. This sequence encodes CASSDPGGSYYEQYF.

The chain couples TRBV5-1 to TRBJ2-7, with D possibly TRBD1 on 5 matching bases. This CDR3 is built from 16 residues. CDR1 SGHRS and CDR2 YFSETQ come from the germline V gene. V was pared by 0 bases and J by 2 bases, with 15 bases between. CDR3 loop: CASSLATSGSPYEQYF. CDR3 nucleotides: TGCGCCAGCAGCTTGGCTACGTCAGGGTCCCCCTACGAGCAGTACTTC.

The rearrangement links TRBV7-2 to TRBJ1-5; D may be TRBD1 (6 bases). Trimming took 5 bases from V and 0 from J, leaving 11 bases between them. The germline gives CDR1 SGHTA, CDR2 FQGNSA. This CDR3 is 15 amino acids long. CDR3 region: CASSPQGSSNQPQHF. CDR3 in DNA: TGTGCCAGCAGCCCACAGGGAAGTAGCAATCAGCCCCAGCATTTT.

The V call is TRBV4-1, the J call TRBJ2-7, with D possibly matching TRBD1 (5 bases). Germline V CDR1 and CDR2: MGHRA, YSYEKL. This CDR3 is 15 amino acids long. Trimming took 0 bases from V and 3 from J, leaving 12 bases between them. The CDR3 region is CASSQEWTRDYEQYF. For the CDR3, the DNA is TGCGCCAGCAGCCAAGAGTGGACAAGAGACTACGAGCAGTACTTC.

DNA for the CDR3: TGTGCCAGCAGCGTAGCCGCTTTGTTTCAGGGTCGTAGGGAGACCCAGTACTTC. Its protein product is CASSVAALFQGRRETQYF. The genes are TRBV9 and TRBJ2-5; D may be TRBD1 (5 bases). Germline V gene sequence: CDR1 SGDLS, CDR2 YYNGEE. CDR3 length: 18 residues. Trimming left V 0 bases short and J 5 bases short, with 23 bases between.

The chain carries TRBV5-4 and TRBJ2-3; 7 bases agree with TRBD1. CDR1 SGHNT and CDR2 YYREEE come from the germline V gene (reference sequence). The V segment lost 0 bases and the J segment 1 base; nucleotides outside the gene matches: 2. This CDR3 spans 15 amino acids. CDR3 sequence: CASSLAGTGTDTQYF. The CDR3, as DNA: TGTGCCAGCAGCTTGGCCGGGACAGGCACAGATACGCAGTATTTT.

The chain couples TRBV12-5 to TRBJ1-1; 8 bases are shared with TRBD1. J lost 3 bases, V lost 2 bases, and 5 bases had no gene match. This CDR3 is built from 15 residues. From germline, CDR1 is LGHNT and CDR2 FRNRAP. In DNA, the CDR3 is TGTGCTAGTGGTTTGCCCAGACAGGGGCACACTGAAGCTTTCTTT. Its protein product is CASGLPRQGHTEAFF.

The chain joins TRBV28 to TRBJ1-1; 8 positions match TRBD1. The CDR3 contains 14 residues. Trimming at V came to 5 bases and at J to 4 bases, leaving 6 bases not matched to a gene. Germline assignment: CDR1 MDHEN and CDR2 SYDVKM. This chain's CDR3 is CASSPQGVGTEAFF. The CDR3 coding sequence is TGTGCCAGCAGTCCACAGGGGGTTGGCACTGAAGCTTTCTTT.

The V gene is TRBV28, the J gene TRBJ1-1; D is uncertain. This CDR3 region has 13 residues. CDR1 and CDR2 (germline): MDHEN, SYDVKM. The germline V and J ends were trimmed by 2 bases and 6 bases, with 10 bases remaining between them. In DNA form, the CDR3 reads TGTGCCAGCAGTTTAGTCCATTCGGCTGAAGCTTTCTTT. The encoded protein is CASSLVHSAEAFF. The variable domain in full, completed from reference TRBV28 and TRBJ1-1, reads DVKVTQSSRYLVKRTGEKVFLECVQDMDHENMFWYRQDPGLGLRLIYFSYDVKMKEKGDIPEGYSVSREKKERFSLILESASTNQTSMYLCASSLVHSAEAFFGQGTRLTVV.

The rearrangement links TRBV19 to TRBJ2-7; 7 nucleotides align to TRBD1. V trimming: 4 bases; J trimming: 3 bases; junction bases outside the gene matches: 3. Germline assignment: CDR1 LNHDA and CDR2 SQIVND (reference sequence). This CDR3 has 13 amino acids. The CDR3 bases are TGTGCCAGTAGTACCCGGACAGGCTACGAGCAGTACTTC. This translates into CASSTRTGYEQYF.

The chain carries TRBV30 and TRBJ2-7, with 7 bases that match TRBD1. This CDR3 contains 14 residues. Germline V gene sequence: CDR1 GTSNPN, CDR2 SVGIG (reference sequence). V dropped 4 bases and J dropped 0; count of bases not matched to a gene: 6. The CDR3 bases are TGTGCCTGGACGGTACAGGGGAGCTCCTACGAGCAGTACTTC. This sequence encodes CAWTVQGSSYEQYF.

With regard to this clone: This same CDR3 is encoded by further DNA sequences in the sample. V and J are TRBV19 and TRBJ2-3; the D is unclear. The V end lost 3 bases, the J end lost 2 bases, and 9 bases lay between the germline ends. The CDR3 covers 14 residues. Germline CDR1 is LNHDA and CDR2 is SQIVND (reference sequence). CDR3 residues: CASSIRQSTDTQYF. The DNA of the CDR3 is TGTGCCAGTAGTATTCGTCAGTCCACAGATACGCAGTATTTT.

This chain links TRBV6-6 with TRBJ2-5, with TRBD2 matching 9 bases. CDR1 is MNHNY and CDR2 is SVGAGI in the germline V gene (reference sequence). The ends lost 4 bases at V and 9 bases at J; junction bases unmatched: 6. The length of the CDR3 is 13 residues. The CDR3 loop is CASSLLAGEAQYF. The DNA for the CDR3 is TGTGCCAGCAGTTTACTAGCGGGCGAGGCCCAGTACTTC.